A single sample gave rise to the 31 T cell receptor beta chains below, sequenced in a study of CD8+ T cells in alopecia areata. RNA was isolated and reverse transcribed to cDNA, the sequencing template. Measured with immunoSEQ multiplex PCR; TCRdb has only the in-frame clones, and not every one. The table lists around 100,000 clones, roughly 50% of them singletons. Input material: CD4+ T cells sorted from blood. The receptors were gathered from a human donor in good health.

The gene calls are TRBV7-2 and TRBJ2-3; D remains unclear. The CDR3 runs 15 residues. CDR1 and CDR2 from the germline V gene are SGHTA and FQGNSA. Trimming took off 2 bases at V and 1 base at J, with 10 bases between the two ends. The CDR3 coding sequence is TGTGCCAGCAGCTTACAGACTCAACGCACAGATACGCAGTATTTT. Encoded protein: CASSLQTQRTDTQYF.

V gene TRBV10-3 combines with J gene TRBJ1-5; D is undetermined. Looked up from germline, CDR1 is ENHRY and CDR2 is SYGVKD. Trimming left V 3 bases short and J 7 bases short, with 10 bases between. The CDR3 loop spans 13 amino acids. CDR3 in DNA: TGTGCCATCAGTGATTACAACGACCAGCCCCAGCATTTT. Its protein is CAISDYNDQPQHF.

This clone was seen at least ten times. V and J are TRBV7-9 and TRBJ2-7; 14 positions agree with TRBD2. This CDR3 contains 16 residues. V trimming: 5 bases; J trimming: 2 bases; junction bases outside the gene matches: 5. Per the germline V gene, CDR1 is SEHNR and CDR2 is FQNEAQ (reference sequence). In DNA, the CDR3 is TGTGCCAGCAGCCAGGGACTAGCGGGGGCTACCTACGAGCAGTACTTC. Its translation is CASSQGLAGATYEQYF.

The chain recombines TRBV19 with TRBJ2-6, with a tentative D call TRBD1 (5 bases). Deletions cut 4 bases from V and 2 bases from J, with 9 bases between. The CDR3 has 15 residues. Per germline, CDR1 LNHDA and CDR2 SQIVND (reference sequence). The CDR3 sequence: CASSNQGTGANVLTF. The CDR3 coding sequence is TGTGCCAGTAGTAACCAGGGAACTGGGGCCAACGTCCTGACTTTC.

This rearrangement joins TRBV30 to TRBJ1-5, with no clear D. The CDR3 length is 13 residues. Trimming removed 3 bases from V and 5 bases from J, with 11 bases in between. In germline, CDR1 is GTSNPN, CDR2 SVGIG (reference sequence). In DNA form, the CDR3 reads TGTGCCTGGAGCCGCTCGCGGGATCAGCCCCAGCATTTT. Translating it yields CAWSRSRDQPQHF.

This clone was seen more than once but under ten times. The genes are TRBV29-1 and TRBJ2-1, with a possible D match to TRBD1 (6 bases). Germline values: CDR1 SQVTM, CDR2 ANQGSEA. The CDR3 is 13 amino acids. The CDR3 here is CSGRRGSYNEQFF. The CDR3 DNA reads TGCAGTGGACGCAGGGGTTCCTACAATGAGCAGTTCTTC.

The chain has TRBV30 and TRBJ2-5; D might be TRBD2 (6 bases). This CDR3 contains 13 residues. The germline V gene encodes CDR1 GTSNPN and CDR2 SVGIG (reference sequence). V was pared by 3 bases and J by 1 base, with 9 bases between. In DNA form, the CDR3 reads TGTGCCTGGAGGGCCGGGGGCCAAGAGACCCAGTACTTC. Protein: CAWRAGGQETQYF. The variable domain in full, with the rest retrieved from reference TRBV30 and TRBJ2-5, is SQTIHQWPATLVQPVGSPLSLECTVEGTSNPNLYWYRQAAGRGLQLLFYSVGIGQISSEVPQNLSASRPQDRQFILSSKKLLLSDSGFYLCAWRAGGQETQYFGPGTRLLVL.

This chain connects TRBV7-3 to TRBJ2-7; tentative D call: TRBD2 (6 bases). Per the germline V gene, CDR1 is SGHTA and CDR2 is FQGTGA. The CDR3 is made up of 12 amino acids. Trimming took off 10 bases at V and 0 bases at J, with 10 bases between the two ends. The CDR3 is CATAGSSYEQYF. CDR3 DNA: TGTGCCACGGCGGGGAGCTCCTACGAGCAGTACTTC.

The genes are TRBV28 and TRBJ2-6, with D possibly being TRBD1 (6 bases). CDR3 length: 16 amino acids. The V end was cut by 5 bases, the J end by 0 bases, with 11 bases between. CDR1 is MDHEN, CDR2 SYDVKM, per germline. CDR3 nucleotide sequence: TGTGCCAGCAGTGGAGGACAGAACTCTGGGGCCAACGTCCTGACTTTC. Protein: CASSGGQNSGANVLTF.

The CDR3 DNA follows: TGCAGTGAGCTCGGCCAAGAGACCCAGTACTTC. Translated, it gives CSELGQETQYF. The V and J genes are TRBV20-1 and TRBJ2-5, with D unclear. The germline V gene encodes CDR1 DFQATT and CDR2 SNEGSKA (reference sequence). V lost 7 bases and J 1 base, leaving 7 bases between the germline ends. This CDR3 contains 11 residues.

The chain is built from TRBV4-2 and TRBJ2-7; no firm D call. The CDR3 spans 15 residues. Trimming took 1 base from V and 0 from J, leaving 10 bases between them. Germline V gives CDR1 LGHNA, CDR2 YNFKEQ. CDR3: CASSQVQQDSYEQYF. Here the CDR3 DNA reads TGTGCCAGCAGCCAAGTCCAGCAGGACTCCTACGAGCAGTACTTC.

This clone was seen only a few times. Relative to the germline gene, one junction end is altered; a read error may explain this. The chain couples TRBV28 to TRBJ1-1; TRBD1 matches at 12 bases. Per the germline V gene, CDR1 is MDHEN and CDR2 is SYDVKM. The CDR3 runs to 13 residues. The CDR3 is CASSSGTGGRLGF. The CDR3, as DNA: TGTGCCAGCAGCTCCGGGACAGGGGGCCGCCTCGGGTTT. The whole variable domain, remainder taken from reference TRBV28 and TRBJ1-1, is DVKVTQSSRYLVKRTGEKVFLECVQDMDHENMFWYRQDPGLGLRLIYFSYDVKMKEKGDIPEGYSVSREKKERFSLILESASTNQTSMYLCASSSGTGGRLGFGQGTRLTVV.

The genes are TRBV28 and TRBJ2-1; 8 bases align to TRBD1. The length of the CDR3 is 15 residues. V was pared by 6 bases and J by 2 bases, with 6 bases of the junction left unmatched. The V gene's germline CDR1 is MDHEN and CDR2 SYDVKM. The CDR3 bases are TGTGCCAGCAGCACCCCGGGACAGGCCTACAATGAGCAGTTCTTC. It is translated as CASSTPGQAYNEQFF.

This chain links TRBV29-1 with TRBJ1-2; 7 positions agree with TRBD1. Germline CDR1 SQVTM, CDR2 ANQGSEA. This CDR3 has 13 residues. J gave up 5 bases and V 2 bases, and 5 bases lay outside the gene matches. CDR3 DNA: TGCAGCGTTGAAACGGTGGGACAGTATGGCTACACCTTC. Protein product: CSVETVGQYGYTF.

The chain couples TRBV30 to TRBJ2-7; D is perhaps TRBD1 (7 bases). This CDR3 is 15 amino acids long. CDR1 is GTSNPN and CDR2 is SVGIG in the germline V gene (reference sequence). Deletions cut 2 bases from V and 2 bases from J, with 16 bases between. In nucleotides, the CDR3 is TGTGCCTGGAGTTTTCGACAGGGAGGACCCTACGAGCAGTACTTC. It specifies CAWSFRQGGPYEQYF. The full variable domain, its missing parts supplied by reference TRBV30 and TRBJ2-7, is SQTIHQWPATLVQPVGSPLSLECTVEGTSNPNLYWYRQAAGRGLQLLFYSVGIGQISSEVPQNLSASRPQDRQFILSSKKLLLSDSGFYLCAWSFRQGGPYEQYFGPGTRLTVT.

The CDR3 coding sequence is TGTGCCAGCAGCCGACAGGGGGCGGATGGCTACACCTTC. As protein: CASSRQGADGYTF. V gene TRBV2 combines with J gene TRBJ1-2; 10 bases line up with TRBD1. The length of the CDR3 is 13 residues. Unmatched junction bases numbered 4, after V lost 6 bases and J lost 6 bases. CDR1 and CDR2 from the germline V gene are SNHLY and FYNNEI.

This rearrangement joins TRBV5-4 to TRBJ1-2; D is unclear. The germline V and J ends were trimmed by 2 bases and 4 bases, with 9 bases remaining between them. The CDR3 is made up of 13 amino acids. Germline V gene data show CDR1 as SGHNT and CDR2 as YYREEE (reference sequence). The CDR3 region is CASSFKGSYGYTF. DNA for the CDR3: TGTGCCAGCAGCTTCAAAGGTTCCTATGGCTACACCTTC.

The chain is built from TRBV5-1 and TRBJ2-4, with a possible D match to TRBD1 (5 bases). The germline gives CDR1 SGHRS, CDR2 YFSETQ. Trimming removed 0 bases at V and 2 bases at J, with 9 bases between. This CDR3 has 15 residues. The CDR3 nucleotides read TGCGCCAGCAGCTTGGACGCAGGGACCAAAAACATTCAGTACTTC. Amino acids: CASSLDAGTKNIQYF.

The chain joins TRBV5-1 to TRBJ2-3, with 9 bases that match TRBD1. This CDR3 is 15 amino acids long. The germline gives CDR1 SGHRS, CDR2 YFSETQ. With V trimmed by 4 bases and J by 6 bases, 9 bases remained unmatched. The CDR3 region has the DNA TGCGCCAGCAGCCTCACAGGGGGCTACCCCGATACGCAGTATTTT. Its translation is CASSLTGGYPDTQYF.

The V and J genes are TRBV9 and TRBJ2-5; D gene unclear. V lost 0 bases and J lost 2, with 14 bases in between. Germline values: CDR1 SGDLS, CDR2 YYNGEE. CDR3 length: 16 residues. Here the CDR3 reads CASSVVGSSPQETQYF. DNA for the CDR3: TGTGCCAGCAGCGTAGTCGGCAGTTCACCACAAGAGACCCAGTACTTC.

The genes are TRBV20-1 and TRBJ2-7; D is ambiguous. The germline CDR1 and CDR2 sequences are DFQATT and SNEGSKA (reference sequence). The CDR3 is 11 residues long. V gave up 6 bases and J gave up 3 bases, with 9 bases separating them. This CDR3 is CSAPRYYEQYF. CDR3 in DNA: TGCAGTGCGCCCCGTTACTACGAGCAGTACTTC.

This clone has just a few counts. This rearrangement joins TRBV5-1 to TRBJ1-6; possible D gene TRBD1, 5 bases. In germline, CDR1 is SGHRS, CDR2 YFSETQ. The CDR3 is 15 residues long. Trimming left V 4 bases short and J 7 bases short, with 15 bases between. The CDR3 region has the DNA TGCGCCAGCAGCGAGGGACCTATCAAGAATTCACCCCTCCACTTT. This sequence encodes CASSEGPIKNSPLHF.

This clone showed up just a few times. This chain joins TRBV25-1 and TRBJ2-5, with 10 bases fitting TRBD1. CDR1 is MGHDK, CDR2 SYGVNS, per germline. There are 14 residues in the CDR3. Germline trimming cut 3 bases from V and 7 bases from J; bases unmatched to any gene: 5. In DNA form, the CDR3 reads TGTGCCAGCAGTGAGACAGGGGGCTCAGGGACCCAGTACTTC. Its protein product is CASSETGGSGTQYF.

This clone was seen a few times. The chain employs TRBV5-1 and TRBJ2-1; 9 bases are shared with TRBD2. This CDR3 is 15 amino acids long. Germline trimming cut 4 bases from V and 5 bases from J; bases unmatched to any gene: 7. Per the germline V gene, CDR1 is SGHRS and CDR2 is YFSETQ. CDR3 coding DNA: TGCGCCAGCAGCACCCTAGCGGGGACCGACAATGAGCAGTTCTTC. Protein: CASSTLAGTDNEQFF.

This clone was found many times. In nucleotides, the CDR3 is TGTGCCAGCAGCCTTGGGAGGGGGGAGACCCAGTACTTC. Residues: CASSLGRGETQYF. The rearrangement uses TRBV7-2 and TRBJ2-5, with D possibly being TRBD2 (7 bases). This CDR3 spans 13 amino acids. With 5 bases removed from V and 5 bases from J, the gap between germline ends came to 12 bases. Per the germline V gene, CDR1 is SGHTA and CDR2 is FQGNSA.

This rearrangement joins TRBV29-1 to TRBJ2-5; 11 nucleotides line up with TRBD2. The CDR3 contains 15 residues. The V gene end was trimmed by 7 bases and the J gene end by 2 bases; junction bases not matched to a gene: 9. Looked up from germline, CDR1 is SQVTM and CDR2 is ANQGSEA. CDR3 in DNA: TGCAGCGCCGTACTAGCGGGGGAATCTCAAGAGACCCAGTACTTC. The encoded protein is CSAVLAGESQETQYF.

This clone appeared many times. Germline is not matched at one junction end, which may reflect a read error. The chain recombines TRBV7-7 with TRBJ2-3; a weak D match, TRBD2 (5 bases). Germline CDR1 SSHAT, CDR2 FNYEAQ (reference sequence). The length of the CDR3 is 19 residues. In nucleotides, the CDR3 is TGTGCTAGCAGCTTAGAGGGAACGAGAACCCAAGGACCCACAGATACGCAGTATTTT. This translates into CASSLEGTRTQGPTDTQYF. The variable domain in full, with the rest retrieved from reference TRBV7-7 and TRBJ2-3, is GAGVSQSPRYKVTKRGQDVTLRCDPISSHATLYWYQQALGQGPEFLTYFNYEAQPDKSGLPSDRFSAERPEGSISTLTIQRTEQRDSAMYRCASSLEGTRTQGPTDTQYFGPGTRLTVL.

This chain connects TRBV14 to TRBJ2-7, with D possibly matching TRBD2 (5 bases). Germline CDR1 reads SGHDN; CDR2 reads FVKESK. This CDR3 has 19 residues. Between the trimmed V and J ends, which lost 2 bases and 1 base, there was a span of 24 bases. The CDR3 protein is CASSQPGERSAVPSYEQYF. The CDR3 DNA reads TGTGCCAGCAGCCAACCTGGGGAGAGGTCAGCGGTGCCGTCCTACGAGCAGTACTTC.

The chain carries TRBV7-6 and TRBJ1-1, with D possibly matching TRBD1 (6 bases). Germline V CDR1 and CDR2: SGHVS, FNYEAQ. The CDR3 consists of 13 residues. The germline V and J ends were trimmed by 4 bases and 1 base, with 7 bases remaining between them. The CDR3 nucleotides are TGTGCCAGCAGCTCACAGGGGAACACTGAAGCTTTCTTT. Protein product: CASSSQGNTEAFF.

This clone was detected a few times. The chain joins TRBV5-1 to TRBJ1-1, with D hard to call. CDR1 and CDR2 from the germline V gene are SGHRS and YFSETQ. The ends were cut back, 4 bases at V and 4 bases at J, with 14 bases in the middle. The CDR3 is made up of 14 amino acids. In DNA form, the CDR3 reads TGCGCCAGCAGCCATGGAACGGGTGGCACTGAAGCTTTCTTT. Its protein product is CASSHGTGGTEAFF.

As DNA, the CDR3 is TGTGCCTGGAGCCTGGACTCCATCCAGCCCCAGCATTTT. Protein: CAWSLDSIQPQHF. The rearrangement joins TRBV30 to TRBJ1-5; D gene unclear. CDR3 length: 13 amino acids. The V gene lost 3 bases and the J gene lost 7 bases, with 13 bases spanning the gap. Looked up from germline, CDR1 is GTSNPN and CDR2 is SVGIG (reference sequence).